The text below deals with one TCR beta chain. The specificity of this receptor is unknown. The input lacks base qualities; no much larger clone sits a single base away. The data were obtained in a study of blood T cell repertoires in COVID-19 (dated by TCRdb to 2019 to 2021). About the investigation overall: The collaborator samples originated in the United States, Italy and Spain and spanned the acute and convalescent phases of COVID-19. The sample metadata nearly always contained a de-identified subject ID, COVID-19 status, age in years and sex. Where available, HLA class I and class II types were taken from metadata supplied by the sample provider and were not determined by assay-based typing. The repertoires were released in a freely available public database meant as a resource for research on the immune response to SARS-CoV-2. Samples came from the ongoing ImmuneRACE study (first 160 participants) plus 1,254 subjects from 6 global collaborators. The dataset comprised deeply sampled blood TCRbeta repertoires from subjects exposed to, actively infected with, or recovered from COVID-19. The material from the prospective study consisted of cDNA or gDNA derived from T cells, B-cell-depleted T cells, or PBMCs.

The immunoSEQ Assay, a bias-controlled multiplex PCR, was used to amplify TCRbeta CDR3 regions from genomic DNA. The paper's data handling went like this. The number of nucleated cells in each sample was estimated by amplification of reference gene primers within the assay. To quantify the absolute abundance of each unique TCRbeta CDR3 rearrangement, sequence reads were collapsed and filtered. Productive Simpson clonality was computed per sample as the square root of Simpson's diversity index over productive rearrangements. As stored in TCRdb, this immuneACCESS dataset retains in-frame rearrangements with V and J assigned. A fraction of the clones does not appear; measured against another copy, unresolved V genes explain less than half of the discrepancy, and the remainder lacks a known reason. That table furnishes V, J and clone size, whereas the DNA furnished D and trimming. The sample data list about 120,000 clones, and around 77% of these were observed just once. The ten largest clones add up to approximately 8% of the sample.

The study at large found these results: How much clinical and demographic metadata was included differed by source and by participant, and the metadata was provided uncurated.

Whole blood was collected in K2EDTA tubes by collaborating institutions according to the institutions' own protocols. Collaborator samples were shipped for TCRbeta analysis as frozen whole blood, isolated PBMCs, or DNA extracted from either sample type. Trimming removed 4 bases from V and 4 bases from J; the gene matches leave 7 bases unexplained. The germline V gene supplies CDR1 SGHTA and CDR2 FQGNSA. The CDR3 sequence holds 17 residues, the cysteine and phenylalanine included. The kept DNA is CDR3 alone, 51 bases in frame from the first base. Material: peripheral blood. The sequence joins TRBV7-2 to TRBJ1-6; 10 bases in between match TRBD1. This clonotype was obtained from a human donor in a cohort sampled during active COVID-19. The CDR3: CASSSRDRGGYNSPLHF. The sequence in DNA is TGTGCCAGCAGCTCCCGGGACAGGGGAGGGTATAATTCACCCCTCCACTTT.